This T cell receptor beta chain came from a study of cytomegalovirus exposure and HLA in healthy donors. Across the whole study: In a later analysis, it was reported that the approximately 120 validation repertoires had been produced on the same platform as the roughly 650 repertoires belonging to the first cohort. Whole-study results and caveats: Rarity held for most TCR sequences, but there were some public TCRs that occurred in many donors. Cytomegalovirus-associated status was assigned to some 180 TCR beta chains.

The V end lost 6 bases, the J end lost 4 bases, and 15 bases lay between the germline ends. This CDR3 has 15 residues. CDR1 and CDR2 from the germline V gene are MNHNY and SVGAGI (reference sequence). Libraries were prepared by immunoSEQ multiplex PCR; TCRdb keeps only in-frame clonotypes and omits some of them. Found here are 70,000 to 85,000 clones, around 94% of them singletons; the top ten hold approximately 2.1%. With regard to this clone: Its antigen remains unknown.

This rearrangement joins TRBV6-6 to TRBJ2-2; tentative D call: TRBD2 (6 bases). Sequenced sample: PBMCs. The sequence came from a young woman in good health and CMV-seropositive. In nucleotides, the CDR3 is TGTGCCAGCAGCCTACTAGCTCCGGGCACCGGGGAGCTGTTTTTT. Amino acid sequence: CASSLLAPGTGELFF.